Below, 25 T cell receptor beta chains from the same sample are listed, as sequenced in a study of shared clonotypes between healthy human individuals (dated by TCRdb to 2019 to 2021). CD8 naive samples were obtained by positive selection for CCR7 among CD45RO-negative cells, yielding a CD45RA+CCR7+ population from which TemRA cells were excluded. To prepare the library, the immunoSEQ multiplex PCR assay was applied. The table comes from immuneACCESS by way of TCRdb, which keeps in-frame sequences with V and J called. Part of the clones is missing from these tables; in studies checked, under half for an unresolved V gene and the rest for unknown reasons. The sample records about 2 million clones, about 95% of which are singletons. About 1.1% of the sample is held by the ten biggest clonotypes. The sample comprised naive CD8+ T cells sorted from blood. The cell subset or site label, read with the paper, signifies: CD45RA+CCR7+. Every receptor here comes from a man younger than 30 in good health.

The DNA of the CDR3 is TGTGCCAGCAGCGGGGAGGGCACATACAATGAGCAGTTCTTC. As protein: CASSGEGTYNEQFF. V and J are TRBV11-2 and TRBJ2-1; 7 bases line up with TRBD2. V lost 5 bases and J lost 4; bases outside the gene matches: 5. This CDR3 comprises 14 residues. In germline, CDR1 is SGHAT, CDR2 FQNNGV. The entire variable domain, with the rest obtained from reference TRBV11-2 and TRBJ2-1, is as follows: EAGVAQSPRYKIIEKRQSVAFWCNPISGHATLYWYQQILGQGPKLLIQFQNNGVVDDSQLPKDRFSAERLKGVDSTLKIQPAKLEDSAVYLCASSGEGTYNEQFFGPGTRLTVL.

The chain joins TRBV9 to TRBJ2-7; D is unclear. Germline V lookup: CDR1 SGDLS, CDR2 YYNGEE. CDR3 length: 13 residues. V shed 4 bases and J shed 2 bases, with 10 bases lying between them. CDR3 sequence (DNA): TGTGCCAGCAGCCCAAGTCTAACCTACGAGCAGTACTTC. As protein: CASSPSLTYEQYF.

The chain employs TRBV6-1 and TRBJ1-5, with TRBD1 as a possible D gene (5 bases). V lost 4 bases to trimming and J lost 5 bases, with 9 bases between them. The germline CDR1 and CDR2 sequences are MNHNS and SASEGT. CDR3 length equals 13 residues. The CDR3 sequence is CASSATVYQPQHF. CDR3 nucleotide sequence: TGTGCCAGCAGTGCGACAGTTTATCAGCCCCAGCATTTT.

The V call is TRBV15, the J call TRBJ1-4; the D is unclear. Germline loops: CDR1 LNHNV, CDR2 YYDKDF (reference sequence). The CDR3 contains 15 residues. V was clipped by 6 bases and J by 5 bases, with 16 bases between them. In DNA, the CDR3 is TGTGCCACCAGTCCAGAGTACACTGAGAATGAAAAACTGTTTTTT. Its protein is CATSPEYTENEKLFF.

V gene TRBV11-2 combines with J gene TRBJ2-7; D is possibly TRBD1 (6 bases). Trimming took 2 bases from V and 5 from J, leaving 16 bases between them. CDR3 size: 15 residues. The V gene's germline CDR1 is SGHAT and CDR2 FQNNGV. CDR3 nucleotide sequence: TGTGCCAGCAGCTTATTGGGCAGGGGAAGCGACGAGCAGTACTTC. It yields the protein CASSLLGRGSDEQYF.

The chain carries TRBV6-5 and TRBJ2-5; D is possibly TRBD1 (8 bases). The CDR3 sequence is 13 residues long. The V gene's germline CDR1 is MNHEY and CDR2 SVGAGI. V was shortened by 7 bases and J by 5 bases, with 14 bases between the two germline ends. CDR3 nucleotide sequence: TGTGCCAGCAACAGGGGGGGGGCTGAGACCCAGTACTTC. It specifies CASNRGGAETQYF.

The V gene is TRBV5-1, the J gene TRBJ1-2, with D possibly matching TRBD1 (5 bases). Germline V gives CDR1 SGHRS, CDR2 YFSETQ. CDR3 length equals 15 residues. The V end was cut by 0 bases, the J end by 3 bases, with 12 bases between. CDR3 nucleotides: TGCGCCAGCAGCTTGGGTTTTTCGGGGGACTATGGCTACACCTTC. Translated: CASSLGFSGDYGYTF.

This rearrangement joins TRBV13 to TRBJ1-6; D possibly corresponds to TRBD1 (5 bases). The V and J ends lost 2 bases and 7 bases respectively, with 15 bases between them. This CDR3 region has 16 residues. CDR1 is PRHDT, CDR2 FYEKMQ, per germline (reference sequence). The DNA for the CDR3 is TGTGCCAGCAGCTTATGGGCTGGGACGGAGAATTCACCCCTCCACTTT. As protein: CASSLWAGTENSPLHF.

The CDR3 DNA reads as TGTGCCAGCAGTTACTCGGCGGGAGCGGGGTACGAGCAGTACTTC. This encodes CASSYSAGAGYEQYF. The chain is built from TRBV6-5 and TRBJ2-7, with TRBD2 identical over 7 bases. CDR1 is MNHEY, CDR2 SVGAGI, per germline. V dropped 0 bases and J dropped 4; count of bases not matched to a gene: 6. This CDR3 has 15 residues.

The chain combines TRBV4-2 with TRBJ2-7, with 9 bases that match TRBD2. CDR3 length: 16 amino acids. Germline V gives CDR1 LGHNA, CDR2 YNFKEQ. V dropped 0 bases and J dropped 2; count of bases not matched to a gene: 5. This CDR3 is CASSQDRSGGPYEQYF. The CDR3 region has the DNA TGTGCCAGCAGCCAAGATAGGAGCGGGGGGCCCTACGAGCAGTACTTC.

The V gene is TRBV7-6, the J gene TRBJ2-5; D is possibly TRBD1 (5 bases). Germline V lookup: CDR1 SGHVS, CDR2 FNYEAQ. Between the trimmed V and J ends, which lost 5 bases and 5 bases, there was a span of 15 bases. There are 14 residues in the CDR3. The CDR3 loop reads CASSVSGFWETQYF. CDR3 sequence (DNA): TGTGCCAGCAGCGTATCAGGGTTTTGGGAGACCCAGTACTTC.

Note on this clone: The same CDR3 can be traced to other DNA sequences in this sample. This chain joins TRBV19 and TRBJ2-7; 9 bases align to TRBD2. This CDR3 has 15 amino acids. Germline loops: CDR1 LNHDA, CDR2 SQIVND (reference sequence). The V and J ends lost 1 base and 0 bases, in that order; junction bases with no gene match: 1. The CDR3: CASSIVGLASYEQYF. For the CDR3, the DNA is TGTGCCAGTAGTATAGTGGGACTAGCCTCCTACGAGCAGTACTTC.

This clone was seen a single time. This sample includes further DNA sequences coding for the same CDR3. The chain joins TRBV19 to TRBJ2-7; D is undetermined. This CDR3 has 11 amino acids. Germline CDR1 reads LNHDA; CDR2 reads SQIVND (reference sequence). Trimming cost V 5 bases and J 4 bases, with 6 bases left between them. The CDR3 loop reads CASSSLYEQYF. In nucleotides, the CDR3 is TGTGCCAGTAGTTCCCTGTACGAGCAGTACTTC.

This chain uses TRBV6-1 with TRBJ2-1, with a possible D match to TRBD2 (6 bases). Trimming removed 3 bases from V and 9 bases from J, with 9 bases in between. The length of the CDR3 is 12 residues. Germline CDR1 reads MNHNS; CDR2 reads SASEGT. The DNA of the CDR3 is TGTGCCAGCAGTGACGCGGGGAGTGAGCAGTTCTTC. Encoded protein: CASSDAGSEQFF.

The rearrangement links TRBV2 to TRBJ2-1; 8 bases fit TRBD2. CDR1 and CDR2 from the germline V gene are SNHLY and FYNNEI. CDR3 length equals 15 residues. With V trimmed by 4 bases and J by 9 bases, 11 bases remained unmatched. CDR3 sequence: CASSGSAGGIGEQFF. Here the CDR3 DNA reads TGTGCCAGCAGTGGTTCCGCGGGGGGAATCGGTGAGCAGTTCTTC.

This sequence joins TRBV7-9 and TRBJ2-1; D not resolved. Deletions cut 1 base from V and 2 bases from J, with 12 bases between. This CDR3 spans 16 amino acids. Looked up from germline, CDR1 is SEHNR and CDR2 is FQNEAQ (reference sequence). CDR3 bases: TGTGCCAGCAGCTTAGGTCGGTTTACTACCTACAATGAGCAGTTCTTC. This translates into CASSLGRFTTYNEQFF.

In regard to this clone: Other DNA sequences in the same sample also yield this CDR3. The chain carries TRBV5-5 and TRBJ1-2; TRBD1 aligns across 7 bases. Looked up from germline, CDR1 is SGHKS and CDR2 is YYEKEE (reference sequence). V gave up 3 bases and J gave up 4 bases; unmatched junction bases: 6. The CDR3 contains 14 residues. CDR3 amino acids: CASSSLQGSYGYTF. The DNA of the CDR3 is TGTGCCAGCAGCTCGCTACAGGGGTCCTATGGCTACACCTTC.

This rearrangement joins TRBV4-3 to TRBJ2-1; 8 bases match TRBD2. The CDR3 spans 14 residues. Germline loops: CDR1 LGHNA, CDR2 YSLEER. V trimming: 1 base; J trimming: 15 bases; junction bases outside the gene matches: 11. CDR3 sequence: CASSQAPSLAGRFF. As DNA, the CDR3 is TGCGCCAGCAGCCAAGCGCCATCTTTAGCGGGACGGTTCTTC.

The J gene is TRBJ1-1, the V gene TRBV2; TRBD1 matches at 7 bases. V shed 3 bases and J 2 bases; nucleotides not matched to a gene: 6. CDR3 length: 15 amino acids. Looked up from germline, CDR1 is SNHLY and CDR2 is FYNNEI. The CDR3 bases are TGTGCCAGCAGTGAGATAAGGGGGCCTAACACTGAAGCTTTCTTT. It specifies CASSEIRGPNTEAFF.

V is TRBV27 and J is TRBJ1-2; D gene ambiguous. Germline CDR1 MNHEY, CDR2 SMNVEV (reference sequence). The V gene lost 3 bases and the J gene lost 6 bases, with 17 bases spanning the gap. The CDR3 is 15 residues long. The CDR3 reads CASSFSTMGQNGYTF. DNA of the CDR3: TGTGCCAGCAGTTTTAGCACCATGGGCCAAAATGGCTACACCTTC.

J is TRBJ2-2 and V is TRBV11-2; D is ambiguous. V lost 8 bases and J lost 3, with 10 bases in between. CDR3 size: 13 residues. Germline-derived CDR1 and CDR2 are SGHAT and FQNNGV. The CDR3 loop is CASYKTYTGELFF. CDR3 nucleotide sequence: TGTGCCAGCTACAAGACTTACACCGGGGAGCTGTTTTTT.

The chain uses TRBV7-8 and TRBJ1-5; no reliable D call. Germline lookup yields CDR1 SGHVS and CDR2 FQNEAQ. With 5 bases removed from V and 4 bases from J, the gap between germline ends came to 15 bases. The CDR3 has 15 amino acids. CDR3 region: CASSLHQDWNQPQHF. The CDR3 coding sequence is TGTGCCAGCAGCCTACACCAGGACTGGAATCAGCCCCAGCATTTT.

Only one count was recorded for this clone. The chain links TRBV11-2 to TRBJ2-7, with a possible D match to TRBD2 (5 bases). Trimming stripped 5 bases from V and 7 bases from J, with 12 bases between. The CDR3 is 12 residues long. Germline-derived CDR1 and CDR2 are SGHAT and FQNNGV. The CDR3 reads CASSPSGSEQYF. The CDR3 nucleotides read TGTGCCAGCAGCCCTTCGGGGAGTGAGCAGTACTTC.

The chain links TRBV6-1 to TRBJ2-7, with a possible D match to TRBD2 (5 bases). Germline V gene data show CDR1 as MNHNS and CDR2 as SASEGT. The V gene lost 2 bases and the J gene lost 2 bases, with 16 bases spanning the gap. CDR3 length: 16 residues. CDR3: CASSEIHGLLTYEQYF. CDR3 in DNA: TGTGCCAGCAGTGAAATACACGGACTGTTGACCTACGAGCAGTACTTC.

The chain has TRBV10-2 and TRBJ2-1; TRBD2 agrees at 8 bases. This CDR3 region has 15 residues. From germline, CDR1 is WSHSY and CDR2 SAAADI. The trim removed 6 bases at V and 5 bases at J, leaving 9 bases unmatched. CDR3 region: CASRILAATHNEQFF. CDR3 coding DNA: TGCGCCAGCAGAATACTAGCGGCTACCCACAATGAGCAGTTCTTC.